This T cell receptor (beta chain) was found in a study of blood T cell repertoires in COVID-19. Study context: Acute-phase and convalescent COVID-19 samples originated in the United States, Italy and Spain. Nucleic acid was either cDNA or gDNA, and it came from T cells, B-cell-depleted T cells, or PBMCs.

How the authors handled the data: Reference gene primer amplification gave nucleated cell count estimates. Method: immunoSEQ multiplex PCR; TCRdb's copy keeps in-frame clones and lacks some. V and J calls and clone size are given by that table; D and trimming were obtained from the DNA. The top ten clones hold over 1.5% of a sample with 250,000 or so clones, around 84% of them seen once. This CDR3 has 15 amino acids. V lost 3 bases and J 7 bases, leaving 14 bases between the germline ends. Germline CDR1 and CDR2: KGHDR and SFDVKD. The TCR sequence derives from a woman aged 40 to 50 who had recovered from COVID-19. The chain links TRBV24-1 to TRBJ1-4; D is undetermined. The sequencing input was peripheral blood. Written as DNA, the CDR3 is TGTGCCACCAGTGATCCGCGGGTACACGGTGAAAAACTGTTTTTT. Amino acids: CATSDPRVHGEKLFF.